Reported below is one T cell receptor beta chain. This clone was found once. It has no known antigen specificity. Base qualities are not recorded, but no much larger clone differs from it by a single base. This sample is part of a study of OX40 agonist ivuxolimab in advanced cancers. The study in broad terms: Ivuxolimab, which targeted the costimulatory receptor OX40 (CD134), was an agonistic, fully human IgG2 monoclonal antibody. Intravenous ivuxolimab was administered to patients every 2 weeks at six dose levels: 0.01, 0.1, 0.3, 1.5, 3 and 10 mg/kg. In the dose-escalation cohort, 65% to 90% of patients were male, and the mean age was approximately 60 years, with a range of about 23 to 85. Patients were allowed to have had prior anti-PD-1, anti-PD-L1 or anti-CTLA-4 therapy, and 30% to 50% of the dose-escalation patients had previously received checkpoint inhibitors. Among the 50 to 55 dose-escalation patients, some 19 had hepatocellular carcinoma, about 15 melanoma, 9 renal cell carcinoma and 9 head and neck cancer. The paper reports the monotherapy dose-escalation portion (N of about 50 patients) of the phase I ivuxolimab trial. Partial responses occurred in three dose-escalation patients: two with cutaneous melanoma and one with hepatocellular carcinoma. The point of sequencing TCRbeta in the periphery was to test whether ivuxolimab changed TCR sequence diversity and drove clonal T-cell expansion. Study-level results and caveats: On average, CD8+ T cells showed more expanded clones than CD4+ T cells after ivuxolimab. The antigen specificity of the clonally expanded peripheral T cells was not determined. Low levels of normalized T-cell clonal expansion were also shown by some nonresponding patients. At doses of 0.1 to 3.0 mg/kg, clonal expansion of both CD4+ and CD8+ T cells in blood was seen between baseline and week 6. In partial responders in the 0.1-3.0 mg/kg groups, normalized peripheral clonal expansion was found to be among the lowest, especially among CD8+ T cells.

There are 13 amino acids in the CDR3, from cysteine to phenylalanine inclusive. The kept DNA is CDR3 alone, 39 bases in frame from the first base. The germline V gene (reference sequence) gives CDR1 as LNHDA and CDR2 as SQIVND. The junction shows trimming of 7 bases on V and 2 bases on J, plus 10 bases between the germline ends. Patients with a history of autoimmune disease or receiving systemic immunosuppression were excluded from the trial. Peripheral blood for TCR sequencing was drawn from every dose cohort at baseline, at cycle 4 day 1 and at cycle 7 day 1. The samples were drawn from a first-in-human, open-label, multicenter phase I dose-escalation trial of ivuxolimab. Adults with locally advanced or metastatic head and neck squamous cell, hepatocellular, melanoma or renal cell carcinoma were enrolled in the trial. Before TCR sequencing, CD4+ and CD8+ T cells were separately sorted from peripheral blood.

To sequence the TCRbeta CDR3 region, genomic DNA was isolated from the sorted cells. The immunoSEQ Assay was used to sequence the TCRbeta CDR3 regions. The immuneACCESS repertoire file appears here via TCRdb, limited to in-frame rearrangements. These files lack a portion of the clones; in checked studies, under half of the deficit traces to unresolved V genes, and the cause of the others is not known. The table for this sample lists approximately 82,000 clones; around 90% of them were counted only once. The leading ten clones occupy less than 12% of the sample. This sequence uses TRBV19 and TRBJ2-3; TRBD2 is possibly the D segment (6 matching bases). Sample: CD4+ or CD8+ T cells sorted from blood, taken in a trial of the OX40 agonist ivuxolimab. The sequence was obtained from an adult with an advanced solid tumor such as melanoma, head and neck, liver or kidney cancer. The nucleotide sequence reads TGTGCCAGTAAATCGGGGGACACAGATACGCAGTATTTT. This gives the protein CASKSGDTDTQYF.